This T cell receptor (beta chain) originates from a study of CD8 T cells in ankylosing spondylitis. The study's findings and limits: There was a TCR beta motif, made of fewer than 10 highly homologous variants, that appeared characteristic of ankylosing spondylitis blood. Past studies reported some motif variants in reactive arthritis synovial fluid and blood.

In the case of this clonotype: The antigen remains undetermined.

Researchers built TCR beta libraries using quantitative 5'-RACE with molecular barcodes. MiXCR, applied by TCRdb to the 5' RACE reads, yields one record per CDR3 protein. The data contain approximately 400,000 distinct CDR3 sequences, roughly 17% of them seen just once; the ten biggest clones take up approximately 1%. CDR1 and CDR2 from the germline V gene are MDHEN and SYDVKM. V lost 2 bases to trimming and J lost 4 bases; unmatched junction nucleotides: 2. The CDR3 covers 15 residues. The source of this sequence is a male donor with ankylosing spondylitis. The sample consisted of blood, either unsorted or a sorted T cell fraction (not recorded which). The rearrangement links TRBV28 to TRBJ2-4; 10 bases fit TRBD2. The CDR3 bases are TGTGCCAGCAGTTTACGGACTAGCGGAAAAAACATTCAGTACTTC. It is translated as CASSLRTSGKNIQYF.